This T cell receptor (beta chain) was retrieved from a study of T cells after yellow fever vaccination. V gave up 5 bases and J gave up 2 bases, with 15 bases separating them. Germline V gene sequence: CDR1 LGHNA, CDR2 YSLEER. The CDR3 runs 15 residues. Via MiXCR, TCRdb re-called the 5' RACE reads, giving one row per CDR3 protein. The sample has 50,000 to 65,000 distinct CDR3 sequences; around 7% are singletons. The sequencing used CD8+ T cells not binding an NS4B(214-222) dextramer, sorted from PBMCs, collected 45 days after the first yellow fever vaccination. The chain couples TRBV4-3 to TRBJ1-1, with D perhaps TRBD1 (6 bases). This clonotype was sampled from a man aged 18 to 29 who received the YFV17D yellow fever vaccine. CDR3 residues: CASSATGALNTEAFF. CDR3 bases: TGCGCCAGCAGCGCCACGGGGGCCCTTAACACTGAAGCTTTCTTT.